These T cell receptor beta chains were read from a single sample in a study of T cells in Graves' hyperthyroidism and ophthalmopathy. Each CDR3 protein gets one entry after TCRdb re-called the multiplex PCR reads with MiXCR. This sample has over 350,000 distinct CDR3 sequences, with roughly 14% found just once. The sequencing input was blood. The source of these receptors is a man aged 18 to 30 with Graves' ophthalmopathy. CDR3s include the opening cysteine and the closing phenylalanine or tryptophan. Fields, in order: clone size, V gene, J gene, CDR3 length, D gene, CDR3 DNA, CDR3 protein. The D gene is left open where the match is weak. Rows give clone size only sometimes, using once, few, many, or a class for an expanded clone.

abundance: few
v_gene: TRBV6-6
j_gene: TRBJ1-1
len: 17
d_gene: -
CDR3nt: TGTGCCAGCAGTTACTCGAGCCGGTCCCCGGCAGGATTCGAAGCTTTCTTT
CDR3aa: CASSYSSRSPAGFEAFF

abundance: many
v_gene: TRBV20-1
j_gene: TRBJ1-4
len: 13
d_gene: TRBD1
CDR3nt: TGCAGTGTCTCGACAGGGGGAGGTGAAAAACTGTTTTTT
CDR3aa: CSVSTGGGEKLFF

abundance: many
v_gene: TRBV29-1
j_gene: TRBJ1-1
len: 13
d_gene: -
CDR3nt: TGCAGCGTTGCACGGCAGGGCCAAACTGAAGCTTTCTTT
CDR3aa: CSVARQGQTEAFF

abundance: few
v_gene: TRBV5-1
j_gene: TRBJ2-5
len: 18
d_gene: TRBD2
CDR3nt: TGCGCCAGCAGCCCCTGGGATAGCGGGGGGGCCCAACGAGAGACCCAGTACTTC
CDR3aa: CASSPWDSGGAQRETQYF

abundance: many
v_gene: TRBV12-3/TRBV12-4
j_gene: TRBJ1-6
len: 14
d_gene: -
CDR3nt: TGTGCCAGCAGTCCACAGGGAGCGAATTCACCCCTCCACTTT
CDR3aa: CASSPQGANSPLHF

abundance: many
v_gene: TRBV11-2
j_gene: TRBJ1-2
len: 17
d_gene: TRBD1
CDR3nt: TGTGCCAGCAGCTTAGAACGGGACAGGGGACTTATCTATGGCTACACCTTC
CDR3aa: CASSLERDRGLIYGYTF

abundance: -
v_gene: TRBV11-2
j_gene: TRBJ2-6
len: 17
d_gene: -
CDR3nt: TGTGCCAGCAGGACACAGGCCCCACACTCTGGGGCCAACGTCCTGACTTTC
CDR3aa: CASRTQAPHSGANVLTF

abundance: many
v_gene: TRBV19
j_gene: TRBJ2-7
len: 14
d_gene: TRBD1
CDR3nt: TGTGCCAGCCGTCCGGGACAGGGCAGCTACGAGCAGTACTTC
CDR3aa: CASRPGQGSYEQYF

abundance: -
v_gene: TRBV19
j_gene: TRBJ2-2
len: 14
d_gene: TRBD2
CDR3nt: TGTGCCAGTAGTACCGGGGGGGCCCCCGGGGAGCTGTTTTTT
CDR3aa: CASSTGGAPGELFF

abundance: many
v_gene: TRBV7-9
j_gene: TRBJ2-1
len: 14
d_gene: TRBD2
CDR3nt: TGTGCCAGCACCCGGACTAGCGACTACAATGAGCAGTTCTTC
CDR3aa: CASTRTSDYNEQFF

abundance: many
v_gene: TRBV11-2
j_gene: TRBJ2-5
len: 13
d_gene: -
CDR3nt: TGTGCCAGCAGCTCTCCTGCGGGGGAGACCCAGTACTTC
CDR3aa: CASSSPAGETQYF

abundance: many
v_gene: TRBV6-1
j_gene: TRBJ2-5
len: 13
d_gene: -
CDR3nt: TGTGCCAGCAGAACCGGGACTCAAGAGACCCAGTACTTC
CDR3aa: CASRTGTQETQYF

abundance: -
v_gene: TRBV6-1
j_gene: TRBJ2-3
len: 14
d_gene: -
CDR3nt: TGTGCCAGCAGTGAAAAAGGAGGGAGAGATACGCAGTATTTT
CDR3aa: CASSEKGGRDTQYF

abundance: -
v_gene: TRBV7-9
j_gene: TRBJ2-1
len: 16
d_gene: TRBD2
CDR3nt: TGTGCCAGCAGCTTCAATGGTCCTAGCGGGAGGTATGAGCAGTTCTTC
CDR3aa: CASSFNGPSGRYEQFF

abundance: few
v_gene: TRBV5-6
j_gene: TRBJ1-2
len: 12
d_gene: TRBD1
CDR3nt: TGTGCCAGCAGCTGGGGGACAGGAAGCTACACCTTC
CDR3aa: CASSWGTGSYTF

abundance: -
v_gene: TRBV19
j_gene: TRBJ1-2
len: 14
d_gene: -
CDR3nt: TGTGCCAGTAGTATATTCGGAGGACCCTATGGCTACACCTTC
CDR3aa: CASSIFGGPYGYTF

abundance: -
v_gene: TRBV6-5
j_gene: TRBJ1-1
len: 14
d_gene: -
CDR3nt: TGTGCCAGCAGTTACTCGCTTGTGAACACTGAAGCTTTCTTT
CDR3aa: CASSYSLVNTEAFF

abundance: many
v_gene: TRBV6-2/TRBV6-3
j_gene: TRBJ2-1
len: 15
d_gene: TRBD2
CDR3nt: TGTGCCAGCAGCATCACTAGCGGGGGGGCCTTTGAGCAGTTCTTC
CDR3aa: CASSITSGGAFEQFF

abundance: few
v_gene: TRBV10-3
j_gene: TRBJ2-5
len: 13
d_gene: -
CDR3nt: TGTGCCATCAGTGAGCTAGAGCAAGAGACCCAGTACTTC
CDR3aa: CAISELEQETQYF

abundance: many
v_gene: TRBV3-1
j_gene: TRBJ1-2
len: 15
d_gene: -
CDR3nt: TGTGCCAGCAGCCCCCAAGGGGGTGGGTACTATGGCTACACCTTC
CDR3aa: CASSPQGGGYYGYTF

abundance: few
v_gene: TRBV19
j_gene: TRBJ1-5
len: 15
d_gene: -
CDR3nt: TGTGCCAGTAGTATAATCCGATATAGCAATCAGCCCCAGCATTTT
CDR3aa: CASSIIRYSNQPQHF

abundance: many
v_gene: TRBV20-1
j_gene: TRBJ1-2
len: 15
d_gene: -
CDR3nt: TGCAGTGCTAGAGGAGACAGGAACAACAACTATGGCTACACCTTC
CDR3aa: CSARGDRNNNYGYTF

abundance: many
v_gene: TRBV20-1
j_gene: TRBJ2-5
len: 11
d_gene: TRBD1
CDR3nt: TGCAGCCAACAGGGGCGGGAGACCCAGTACTTC
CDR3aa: CSQQGRETQYF

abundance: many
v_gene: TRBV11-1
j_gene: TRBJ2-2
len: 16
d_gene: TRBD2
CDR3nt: TGTGCCAGCCAAGGACCGGGACTAGTAGGCACCGGGGAGCTGTTTTTT
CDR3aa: CASQGPGLVGTGELFF

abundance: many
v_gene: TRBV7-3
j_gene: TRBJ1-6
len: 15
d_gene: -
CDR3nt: TGTGCCAGCAGCTCTGGGACGGCCGATAATTCACCCCTCCACTTT
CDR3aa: CASSSGTADNSPLHF

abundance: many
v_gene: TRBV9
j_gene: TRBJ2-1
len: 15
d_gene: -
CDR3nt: TGTGCCAGCAGCGTCTTGCCGGGCACTGCCAATGAGCAGTTCTTC
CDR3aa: CASSVLPGTANEQFF

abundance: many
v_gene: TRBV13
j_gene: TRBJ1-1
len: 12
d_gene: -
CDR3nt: TGTGCCAGCGGTTTAATCGGGACTGAAGCTTTCTTT
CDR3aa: CASGLIGTEAFF

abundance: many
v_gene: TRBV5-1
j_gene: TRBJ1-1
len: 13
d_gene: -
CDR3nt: TGCGCCAGCAGCTGGGACGGGAACACTGAAGCTTTCTTT
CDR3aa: CASSWDGNTEAFF

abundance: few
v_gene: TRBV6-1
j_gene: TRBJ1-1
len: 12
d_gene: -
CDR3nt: TGTGCCAGCAGTGTTACCGGGACTGAAGCTTTCTTT
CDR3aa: CASSVTGTEAFF

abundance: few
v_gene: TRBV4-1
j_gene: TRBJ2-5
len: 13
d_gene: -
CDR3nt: TGCGCCAGCAGAGCCGTGTACCAAGAGACCCAGTACTTC
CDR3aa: CASRAVYQETQYF